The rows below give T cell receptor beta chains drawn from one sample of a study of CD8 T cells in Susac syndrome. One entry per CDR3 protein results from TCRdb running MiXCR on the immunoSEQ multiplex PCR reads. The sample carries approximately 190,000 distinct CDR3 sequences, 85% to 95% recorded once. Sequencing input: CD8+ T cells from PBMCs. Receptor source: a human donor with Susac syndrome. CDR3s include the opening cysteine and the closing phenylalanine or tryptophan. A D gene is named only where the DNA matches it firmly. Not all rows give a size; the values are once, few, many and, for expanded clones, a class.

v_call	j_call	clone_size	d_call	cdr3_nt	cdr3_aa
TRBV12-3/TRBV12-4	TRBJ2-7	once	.	TGTGCCAGCAGTCTTGACGGGGAAAGTATTGACGAGCAGTACTTC	CASSLDGESIDEQYF
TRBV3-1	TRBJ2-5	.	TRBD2	TGTGCCAGCAGCCAAGACGGCCGGGGGGGTTCGGGGACCCAGTACTTC	CASSQDGRGGSGTQYF
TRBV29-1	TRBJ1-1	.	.	TGCAGCGTTGAGGATGTTCTGAACACTGAAGCTTTCTTT	CSVEDVLNTEAFF
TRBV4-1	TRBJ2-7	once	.	TGCGCCAGCAGCCAAGATCAGCAGGGTTTTTCCTACGAGCAGTACTTC	CASSQDQQGFSYEQYF
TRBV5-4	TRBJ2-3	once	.	TGTGCCAGCAGCACCAACTACCTGGCGCGCAGCACAGATACGCAGTATTTT	CASSTNYLARSTDTQYF
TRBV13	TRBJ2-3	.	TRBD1	TGTGCCAGCAGCTTAGGGATTTCGGACCGGGACAGGGCCACAGATACGCAGTATTTT	CASSLGISDRDRATDTQYF
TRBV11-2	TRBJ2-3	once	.	TGTGCCAGCAGCTTACCACCTTTCAGGACAGATACGCAGTATTTT	CASSLPPFRTDTQYF
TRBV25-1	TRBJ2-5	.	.	TGTGCCAGCAGTGACGGGGTTTCAGAGACCCAGTACTTC	CASSDGVSETQYF
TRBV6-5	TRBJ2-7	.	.	TGTGCCAGCAGTTACGATGCCGGATCCTACGAGCAGTACTTC	CASSYDAGSYEQYF
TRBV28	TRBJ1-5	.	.	TGTGCCAGCGCCCCAGGTATCGGGGACAATCAGCCCCAGCATTTT	CASAPGIGDNQPQHF